This passage covers 18 T cell receptor beta chains from one sample sequenced in a study of Ad26.COV2.S vaccination and SARS-CoV-2 variants. Generated by immunoSEQ multiplex PCR, the TCRdb table keeps only in-frame clones and is missing some. Among 300,000 to 400,000 clones listed, approximately 86% were seen once. Treatment defined: some 20 received Ad26.COV2.S at low or high dose, single or two shots; roughly five received placebo; per-sample allocation not given. The samples date from day 63 after the first vaccine or placebo injection. The sequences come from peripheral blood, collected in a trial of Ad26.COV2.S vaccine versus placebo. These receptors were taken from a person aged 18-65 years who received the Ad26.COV2.S COVID-19 vaccine or a placebo.

This chain uses TRBV3-1 (or the pseudogene TRBV3-2) with TRBJ1-1, with no clear D. The CDR3 consists of 15 residues. Trimming removed 0 bases at V and 2 bases at J, with 10 bases between. Germline V gene lookup returns CDR1 LGHDT and CDR2 YNNKEL (reference sequence). CDR3: CASSQEDRGNTEAFF. Here the CDR3 DNA reads TGTGCCAGCAGCCAAGAAGACCGGGGTAACACTGAAGCTTTCTTT.

Worth noting for this clone: This sample also contains other DNA sequences that code for the same CDR3. The rearrangement joins TRBV11-3 to TRBJ2-2; 7 bases align to TRBD1. From germline, CDR1 is SGHNT and CDR2 YENEEA. Trimming took 1 base from V and 2 from J; bases not matched to a gene: 1. The CDR3 runs to 15 residues. The CDR3 spells CASSLGQGNTGELFF. The CDR3 coding sequence is TGTGCCAGCAGCTTAGGACAGGGAAACACCGGGGAGCTGTTTTTT.

The chain couples TRBV6-2 or TRBV6-3 to TRBJ1-2; TRBD1 aligns across 7 bases. The CDR3 sequence is 13 residues long. Germline V lookup: CDR1 MNHEY, CDR2 SVGEGT. The V gene end was trimmed by 5 bases and the J gene end by 9 bases; junction bases not matched to a gene: 9. The CDR3 coding sequence is TGTGCCAGCAGTCTCGACAGGGAGCTAAGCTACACCTTC. As protein: CASSLDRELSYTF.

The CDR3 DNA reads TGCGCCAGCAGCCAAGATCAGAGATCGAACACTGAAGCTTTCTTT. Amino acids: CASSQDQRSNTEAFF. The rearrangement uses TRBV4-3 and TRBJ1-1; D uncertain. CDR1 is LGHNA and CDR2 is YSLEER in the germline V gene. Trimming shortened V by 0 bases and J by 1 base, and 9 bases separated the two germline ends. The CDR3 loop spans 15 amino acids.

This clone was detected once. The chain carries TRBV28 and TRBJ1-1; tentatively, D is TRBD1 (5 bases). Trimming cost V 8 bases and J 0 bases, with 10 bases left between them. This CDR3 region has 13 residues. Germline CDR1 reads MDHEN; CDR2 reads SYDVKM. The chain's CDR3 is CASQGPLNTEAFF. For the CDR3, the DNA is TGTGCCAGCCAGGGACCCTTGAACACTGAAGCTTTCTTT. Supplemented by reference TRBV28 and TRBJ1-1, the full variable domain reads DVKVTQSSRYLVKRTGEKVFLECVQDMDHENMFWYRQDPGLGLRLIYFSYDVKMKEKGDIPEGYSVSREKKERFSLILESASTNQTSMYLCASQGPLNTEAFFGQGTRLTVV.

This chain links TRBV11-2 with TRBJ2-3; 8 nucleotides match TRBD2. Trimming at V came to 5 bases and at J to 2 bases, leaving 6 bases not matched to a gene. Germline lookup yields CDR1 SGHAT and CDR2 FQNNGV. This CDR3 is 15 amino acids long. CDR3 residues: CASSKRTSFTDTQYF. CDR3 bases: TGTGCCAGCAGCAAAAGGACTAGCTTCACAGATACGCAGTATTTT. The full variable domain, in which reference TRBV11-2 and TRBJ2-3 provide the parts outside the CDR3, is EAGVAQSPRYKIIEKRQSVAFWCNPISGHATLYWYQQILGQGPKLLIQFQNNGVVDDSQLPKDRFSAERLKGVDSTLKIQPAKLEDSAVYLCASSKRTSFTDTQYFGPGTRLTVL.

The rearrangement joins TRBV4-2 to TRBJ1-4, with D unresolved. V lost 3 bases to trimming and J lost 0 bases, with 17 bases between them. CDR1 and CDR2 from the germline V gene are LGHNA and YNFKEQ. The length of the CDR3 is 18 residues. This CDR3 reads CASSQDLDTFATNEKLFF. The CDR3 DNA reads TGTGCCAGCAGCCAGGACTTAGACACTTTTGCAACTAATGAAAAACTGTTTTTT.

This clone was counted only a few times. The rearrangement joins TRBV2 to TRBJ1-2; TRBD1 is a possible D gene (5 bases). Trimming removed 7 bases from V and 3 bases from J, with 6 bases in between. CDR3 length equals 11 residues. Germline V gene lookup returns CDR1 SNHLY and CDR2 FYNNEI. CDR3 region: CASTGYYGYTF. As DNA, the CDR3 is TGTGCCAGCACAGGGTACTATGGCTACACCTTC.

The rearrangement joins TRBV10-3 to TRBJ2-3; 8 bases line up with TRBD2. With 5 bases clipped from V and 4 bases from J, the junction kept 17 bases outside the gene matches. Germline V gives CDR1 ENHRY, CDR2 SYGVKD. CDR3 length: 18 residues. The CDR3 here is CAISPGRGLAALADTQYF. The DNA of the CDR3 is TGTGCCATCAGTCCGGGACGCGGACTAGCCGCTCTCGCAGATACGCAGTATTTT.

The chain uses TRBV5-6 and TRBJ2-1; perhaps TRBD1 as D (6 bases). Trimming removed 3 bases from V and 3 bases from J, with 10 bases in between. This CDR3 contains 14 residues. Germline CDR1 is SGHDT and CDR2 is YYEEEE. CDR3 in amino acids: CASSYRALYNEQFF. CDR3 DNA: TGTGCCAGCAGCTACAGGGCACTCTACAATGAGCAGTTCTTC.

The rearrangement uses TRBV7-2 and TRBJ2-1; 7 bases align to TRBD1. The CDR3 loop spans 16 amino acids. With 1 base clipped from V and 8 bases from J, the junction kept 11 bases outside the gene matches. Germline V CDR1 and CDR2: SGHTA, FQGNSA. The CDR3: CASSLEGRGLQYEQFF. The CDR3 nucleotides read TGTGCCAGCAGCTTAGAAGGCAGGGGGTTACAATATGAGCAGTTCTTC. Drawing the rest from reference TRBV7-2 and TRBJ2-1, the complete variable domain is GAGVSQSPSNKVTEKGKDVELRCDPISGHTALYWYRQSLGQGLEFLIYFQGNSAPDKSGLPSDRFSAERTGGSVSTLTIQRTQQEDSAVYLCASSLEGRGLQYEQFFGPGTRLTVL.

The chain joins TRBV24-1 to TRBJ2-1, with TRBD2 matching 8 bases. CDR3 size: 18 residues. Germline V gene sequence: CDR1 KGHDR, CDR2 SFDVKD. V trimming: 5 bases; J trimming: 0 bases; junction bases outside the gene matches: 11. CDR3 sequence: CATSGGSGTYRSYNEQFF. In DNA form, the CDR3 reads TGTGCCACCAGTGGGGGTAGCGGGACGTATCGCTCCTACAATGAGCAGTTCTTC.

Of note for this clone: A far larger clone is just one base off, so this is likely a read error. The same CDR3 also results from other DNA sequences found in this sample. The chain couples TRBV6-2 or TRBV6-3 to TRBJ2-2; no reliable D call. Germline values: CDR1 MNHEY, CDR2 SVGEGT. The CDR3 is 12 amino acids. Trimming took 4 bases from V and 2 from J, leaving 2 bases between them. CDR3 coding DNA: TGTGCCAGCAGTTCCAACACCGGGGAGCTGTTTTTT. Translated: CASSSNTGELFF.

V gene TRBV27 combines with J gene TRBJ2-7; 12 nucleotides agree with TRBD2. The CDR3 consists of 15 residues. Trimming at V came to 5 bases and at J to 1 base, leaving 3 bases not matched to a gene. CDR1 and CDR2 (germline): MNHEY, SMNVEV (reference sequence). The CDR3: CASSILAGGSYEQYF. CDR3 DNA sequence: TGTGCCAGCAGTATTCTAGCGGGGGGGTCCTACGAGCAGTACTTC.

V is TRBV28 and J is TRBJ1-2, with 7 bases that match TRBD1. The CDR3 length is 13 residues. V gave up 7 bases and J gave up 0 bases; unmatched junction bases: 2. The germline V gene has CDR1 MDHEN and CDR2 SYDVKM. CDR3 region: CASIDRANYGYTF. The CDR3 DNA reads TGTGCCAGCATTGACAGGGCTAACTATGGCTACACCTTC.

This chain links TRBV4-3 with TRBJ1-3, with unresolved D. V was trimmed by 2 bases and J by 3 bases, leaving 11 bases between them. The germline V gene has CDR1 LGHNA and CDR2 YSLEER. The CDR3 loop spans 15 amino acids. CDR3 sequence (DNA): TGCGCCAGCAGCCAATACTTGGGATATGGAAACACCATATATTTT. Its protein is CASSQYLGYGNTIYF.

This clone was observed a handful of times. The V and J genes are TRBV14 and TRBJ2-7; D call uncertain. The ends were cut back, 4 bases at V and 2 bases at J, with 12 bases in the middle. The CDR3 runs to 14 residues. The germline gives CDR1 SGHDN, CDR2 FVKESK. DNA of the CDR3: TGTGCCAGCAGCCCGGCTGGAAAAGCCTACGAGCAGTACTTC. Residues: CASSPAGKAYEQYF.

The chain links TRBV5-6 to TRBJ2-5; D may be TRBD2 (6 bases). The length of the CDR3 is 13 residues. Trimming removed 4 bases at V and 7 bases at J, with 14 bases between. Germline V lookup: CDR1 SGHDT, CDR2 YYEEEE. The CDR3 nucleotides read TGTGCCAGCAGCCCCTACGGGAGTTGGACCCAGTACTTC. It encodes CASSPYGSWTQYF.